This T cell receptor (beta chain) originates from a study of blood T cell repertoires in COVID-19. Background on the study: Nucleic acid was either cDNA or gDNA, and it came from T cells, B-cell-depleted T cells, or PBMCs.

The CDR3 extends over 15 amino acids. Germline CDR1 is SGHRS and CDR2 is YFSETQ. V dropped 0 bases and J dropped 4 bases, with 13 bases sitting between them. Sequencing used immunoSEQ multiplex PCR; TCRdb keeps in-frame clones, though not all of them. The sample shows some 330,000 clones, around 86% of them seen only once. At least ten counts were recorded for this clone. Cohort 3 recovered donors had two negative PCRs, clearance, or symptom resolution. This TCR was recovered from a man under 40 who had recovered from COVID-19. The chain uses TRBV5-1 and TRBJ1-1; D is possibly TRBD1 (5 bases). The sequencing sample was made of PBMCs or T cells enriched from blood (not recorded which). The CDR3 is CASSLGDSRPTEAFF. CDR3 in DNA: TGCGCCAGCAGCTTGGGGGACTCCAGACCCACTGAAGCTTTCTTT.